A selection of T cell receptor beta chains follows, all from one sample in a study of OX40 agonist ivuxolimab in advanced cancers. Only in-frame clones appear in the TCRdb table, and some are missing; sequencing was by immunoSEQ multiplex PCR. The sample includes tens of thousands of clones, approximately 94% of them seen just once. Sample: CD4+ or CD8+ T cells sorted from blood, taken in a trial of the OX40 agonist ivuxolimab. The receptors here all came from an adult with an advanced solid tumor such as melanoma, head and neck, liver or kidney cancer. The CDR3 runs from the conserved cysteine through the conserved F or W. Fields, in order: V gene, clone size, J gene, D gene, CDR3 DNA, CDR3 protein. D genes are given only for firm matches. The size of a clone is reported for some rows only, either as once, few or many, or as a class for expanded clones.

TRBV2	-	TRBJ2-1	TRBD1	TGTGCCAGCAGTGGTGGGTGGGACAGGGTAGGCAATGAGCAGTTCTTC	CASSGGWDRVGNEQFF
TRBV19	-	TRBJ2-1	-	TGTGCCAGTAGTAATTTGTCGGTCGTTGCGGCGCAGTTCTTC	CASSNLSVVAAQFF
TRBV7-9	-	TRBJ1-2	TRBD1	TGTGCCAGCAGCCCCACCGGGACAGGGGATGGCTATGGCTACACCTTC	CASSPTGTGDGYGYTF
TRBV11-2	-	TRBJ2-1	-	TGTGCCAGCAGCGGAGAGGGGCTAGTGTACTACAATGAGCAGTTCTTC	CASSGEGLVYYNEQFF
TRBV19	-	TRBJ1-1	-	TGTGCCAGTAGTGCCGTAGGAACCACTGAAGCTTTCTTT	CASSAVGTTEAFF
TRBV11-2	-	TRBJ1-4	-	TGTGCCAGCAGCCCAACCCCTGGCGCAACTAATGAAAAACTGTTTTTT	CASSPTPGATNEKLFF
TRBV27	-	TRBJ2-7	-	TGTGCCAGCAGAGGGGGATTTGGATCCTACGAGCAGTACTTC	CASRGGFGSYEQYF
TRBV15	-	TRBJ2-6	-	TGTGCCACCAGCAGAGTGGTCTCTGGGGCCAACGTCCTGACTTTC	CATSRVVSGANVLTF
TRBV5-4	-	TRBJ1-5	-	TGTGCCAGCAGCTTGTCCACATATAGCAATCAGCCCCAGCATTTT	CASSLSTYSNQPQHF
TRBV7-2	-	TRBJ2-7	-	TGTGCCAGCAGCCCGCAGGTATCGGACTCCTACGAGCAGTACTTC	CASSPQVSDSYEQYF
TRBV13	-	TRBJ2-7	-	TGTGCCAGCAGCTACGAGGGGGGGCGCGAGCAGTACTTC	CASSYEGGREQYF
TRBV21-1	once	TRBJ1-4	-	TGTGCCAGCCGGAGGTATAATGAAAAACTGTTTTTT	CASRRYNEKLFF
TRBV6-1	-	TRBJ2-7	-	TGTGCCAGCAGAACCGGGACATTGACCTACGAGCAGTACTTC	CASRTGTLTYEQYF
TRBV6-6	-	TRBJ2-1	TRBD2	TGTGCCAGCAGTCTTAGCGGGAGAAAGTCCTACAATGAGCAGTTCTTC	CASSLSGRKSYNEQFF
TRBV15	-	TRBJ2-1	-	TGTGCCACCAGCCATGGAGGGAGTTCCTACAATGAGCAGTTCTTC	CATSHGGSSYNEQFF
TRBV6-1	-	TRBJ2-5	TRBD1	TGTGCCAGCAGTGAAGTGACAGGGGGCGGGGAGACCCAGTACTTC	CASSEVTGGGETQYF
TRBV4-3	-	TRBJ2-2	TRBD2	TGCGCCAGCAGCCAAGATCGGGGCGGGAGGGCCGGGGAGCTGTTTTTT	CASSQDRGGRAGELFF
TRBV14	-	TRBJ1-2	TRBD1	TGTGCCAGCAGCCTGGACAGGGTTTTTGGCTACACCTTC	CASSLDRVFGYTF
TRBV29-1	-	TRBJ2-7	-	TGCAGCGTATCCCTGACGAGGAACTACGAGGAGCAGTACTTC	CSVSLTRNYEEQYF
TRBV2	-	TRBJ1-2	-	TGTGCCAGCAGTGACGAGGAGGGCAGGAACTATGGCTACACCTTC	CASSDEEGRNYGYTF
TRBV5-8	-	TRBJ2-5	-	TGTGCCAGCAGCCCAGAGACCCAGTACTTC	CASSPETQYF
TRBV6-5	-	TRBJ2-3	-	TGTGCCAGCAGTTACTCGATGCTAGATTCAGATACGCAGTATTTT	CASSYSMLDSDTQYF
TRBV6-5	-	TRBJ2-7	TRBD1	TGTGCCAGCAGCCATCCGGGACAGGGATACTACGAGCAGTACTTC	CASSHPGQGYYEQYF
TRBV5-6	-	TRBJ2-7	-	TGTGCCAGCAGCTTGGGAGGCAGGACCTACGAGCAGTACTTC	CASSLGGRTYEQYF
TRBV27	-	TRBJ1-4	-	TGTGCCAGCAGTTACGACACGGCGGCAACTAATGAAAAACTGTTTTTT	CASSYDTAATNEKLFF
TRBV6-5	-	TRBJ2-7	-	TGTGCCAGCAGTTTCACCGGACCAGGGCGCGAGCAGTACTTC	CASSFTGPGREQYF
TRBV18	once	TRBJ1-1	-	TGTGCCAGCTCACCGACGGGGATTGAAGCTTTCTTT	CASSPTGIEAFF
TRBV15	-	TRBJ2-5	-	TGTGCCACCAGCCTAAGTTGGGGGTTAGAGACCCAGTACTTC	CATSLSWGLETQYF
TRBV4-3	-	TRBJ2-2	-	TGCGCCAGCAGCCAAGAACTGATGGACACCGGGGAGCTGTTTTTT	CASSQELMDTGELFF
TRBV27	-	TRBJ2-3	TRBD1	TGTGCCAGCAGACTGACAGGGTCTAGTGGAGATACGCAGTATTTT	CASRLTGSSGDTQYF
TRBV5-4	-	TRBJ2-3	-	TGTGCCAGCAACCCTCAGGACTCCCGAGATACGCAGTATTTT	CASNPQDSRDTQYF
TRBV7-9	-	TRBJ2-7	-	TGTGCCAGCAGCGACCCGGGCGCAGCCTACGAGCAGTATTTC	CASSDPGAAYEQYF
TRBV7-6	-	TRBJ2-1	-	TGTGCCAGCAGCCCGGGGGCGACGACAGACTACAATGAGCAGTTCTTC	CASSPGATTDYNEQFF
TRBV4-1	-	TRBJ2-1	TRBD2	TGCGCCAGCAGCCAAGAGGGGACGGCGGGGGGGCTTCTGGGATACAATGAGCAGTTCTTC	CASSQEGTAGGLLGYNEQFF
TRBV13	-	TRBJ2-1	TRBD2	TGTGCCAGCAGCTTACCAGCGGGAGGGGTTAGGGATGAGCAGTTCTTC	CASSLPAGGVRDEQFF
TRBV27	-	TRBJ1-1	TRBD1	TGTGCCAGCAGTTTACAGGGACAGGGCTTTGAAGCTTTCTTT	CASSLQGQGFEAFF
TRBV7-9	-	TRBJ2-7	-	TGTGCCAGCAGCCTAAAATCTACTAACGAGCAGTACTTC	CASSLKSTNEQYF
TRBV7-9	-	TRBJ2-1	TRBD2	TGTGCCACCCTACCGGGACTAGATTACGGTGAGCAGTTCTTC	CATLPGLDYGEQFF
TRBV9	once	TRBJ2-5	-	TGTGCCAGCAGCGTAGAAGGGGGGATGCAAGAGACCCAGTACTTC	CASSVEGGMQETQYF
TRBV9	once	TRBJ1-2	-	TGTGCCAGCAGCGTAGGATCCTTAGATGGCTATGGCTACACCTTC	CASSVGSLDGYGYTF
TRBV27	-	TRBJ2-1	-	TGTGCCAGCAGTTTAAGGAGCTCCTACAATGAGCAGTTCTTC	CASSLRSSYNEQFF
TRBV30	-	TRBJ1-2	-	TGTGCCTGGTTAAACCCCGACAGCGGCTATGGCTACACCTTC	CAWLNPDSGYGYTF
TRBV27	-	TRBJ2-7	-	TGTGCCAGCAGTTTAGGGAGTTTCTACGAGCAGTACTTC	CASSLGSFYEQYF
TRBV11-2	-	TRBJ2-1	-	TGTGCCAGCAGCTTAGCGGCCCCATGGGGGGATGAGCAGTTCTTC	CASSLAAPWGDEQFF
TRBV25-1	-	TRBJ2-1	TRBD1	TGTGCCAGCAGTGAATTGTTCCCGCCGGGACAGGCCTACAATGAGCAGTTCTTC	CASSELFPPGQAYNEQFF
TRBV19	-	TRBJ2-7	-	TGTGCCAGTAGTGATGGCGGGACCACCGACGAGCAGTACTTC	CASSDGGTTDEQYF
TRBV9	-	TRBJ2-5	TRBD1	TGTGCCAGCAGCACGGACAGGGAAGAGACCCAGTACTTC	CASSTDREETQYF
TRBV5-4	-	TRBJ2-7	-	TGTGCCAGCAGCTCGCCCGAGGAGGGGCCTGCCTACGAGCAGTACTTC	CASSSPEEGPAYEQYF
TRBV5-6	-	TRBJ2-3	TRBD1	TGTGCCAGCAGTAGGGACAGGGCAGATACGCAGTATTTT	CASSRDRADTQYF
TRBV10-3	-	TRBJ1-1	-	TGTGCCATCAGTGTAGGGAACACTGAAGCTTTCTTT	CAISVGNTEAFF
TRBV9	-	TRBJ1-2	-	TGTGCCAGCAGCGTAGTCGGTAATGTTGCCCCCGAGGCCTTC	CASSVVGNVAPEAF
TRBV19	-	TRBJ2-3	TRBD2	TGTGCCAGTAGTATAGGTACCCCCACTAGCGGCTTCACAGATACGCAGTATTTT	CASSIGTPTSGFTDTQYF